The entry below gives a single TCR beta chain sequence along with its context. The sample is drawn from a study of a mutant IDH1 vaccine in newly diagnosed glioma. Study-wide background: Of treated patients, around 62% were men and 37.5% women, averaging about 40 years. Previous care, which was radiotherapy, temozolomide, or both, most often involved both.

Germline V gene sequence: CDR1 MGHRA, CDR2 YSYEKL. The CDR3 is made up of 15 amino acids. Trimming at V came to 4 bases and at J to 8 bases, leaving 11 bases not matched to a gene. Time point indicated: baseline, week 1 (first vaccination visit). Regarding treatment: pre-vaccination baseline after standard-of-care therapy. Sequencing was performed with immunoSEQ multiplex PCR; in TCRdb, only in-frame clones are kept and a portion is missing. The sample consists of tens of thousands of clones, roughly 85% of them appearing once. The rearrangement links TRBV4-1 to TRBJ2-1; 7 bases align to TRBD1. Sequences were derived from PBMCs, sampled from a glioma patient treated with radiotherapy, temozolomide or both. The clonotype originates from a man aged 25-45 years with glioma. The CDR3 is CASSRSPGTADEQFF. The CDR3 coding sequence is TGCGCCAGCAGCCGATCTCCGGGGACAGCCGATGAGCAGTTCTTC.